The 14 T cell receptor beta chains below all came from one sample that was sequenced in a study of cytomegalovirus exposure and HLA in healthy donors. It was with 60 Vbeta and 13 Jbeta primers that the PCR ran. Here immunoSEQ multiplex PCR was the method, and the copy in TCRdb shows in-frame clones only, minus some. The sample contains about 200,000 clones, about 88% of which appear only once. Sequenced sample: PBMCs. These receptor sequences come from a young woman in good health and CMV-seronegative.

This sequence joins TRBV2 and TRBJ2-5; 8 bases map to TRBD2. In germline, CDR1 is SNHLY, CDR2 FYNNEI. Germline trimming cut 7 bases from V and 3 bases from J; bases unmatched to any gene: 4. This CDR3 region has 13 residues. This CDR3 is CASNDGGEETQYF. Here the CDR3 DNA reads TGTGCCAGCAATGACGGGGGGGAAGAGACCCAGTACTTC.

In its sample, this clone was seen once. The genes are TRBV7-2 and TRBJ1-3, with a possible D match to TRBD1 (5 bases). The V and J ends lost 5 bases and 4 bases respectively, with 18 bases between them. Germline V CDR1 and CDR2: SGHTA, FQGNSA. This CDR3 region has 16 residues. The CDR3 is CASSAGGATGGNTIYF. CDR3 bases: TGTGCCAGCAGCGCGGGAGGGGCGACGGGCGGAAACACCATATATTTT. Full variable domain (remainder filled in from reference TRBV7-2 and TRBJ1-3): GAGVSQSPSNKVTEKGKDVELRCDPISGHTALYWYRQSLGQGLEFLIYFQGNSAPDKSGLPSDRFSAERTGGSVSTLTIQRTQQEDSAVYLCASSAGGATGGNTIYFGEGSWLTVV.

The J gene is TRBJ2-7, the V gene TRBV11-3, with a possible D match to TRBD1 (6 bases). Per the germline V gene, CDR1 is SGHNT and CDR2 is YENEEA. V lost 7 bases and J 3 bases, leaving 22 bases between the germline ends. This CDR3 contains 16 residues. The CDR3 protein is CASTGRGRASVYEQYF. CDR3 nucleotides: TGTGCCAGCACCGGCAGGGGAAGGGCCTCTGTCTACGAGCAGTACTTC. Drawing the rest from reference TRBV11-3 and TRBJ2-7, the complete variable domain is EAGVVQSPRYKIIEKKQPVAFWCNPISGHNTLYWYLQNLGQGPELLIRYENEEAVDDSQLPKDRFSAERLKGVDSTLKIQPAELGDSAVYLCASTGRGRASVYEQYFGPGTRLTVT.

This rearrangement joins TRBV4-2 to TRBJ2-3, with TRBD2 matching over 8 bases. From germline, CDR1 is LGHNA and CDR2 YNFKEQ. Trimming cost V 3 bases and J 4 bases; bases outside gene matches: 9. This CDR3 has 16 amino acids. The CDR3 DNA is TGTGCCAGCAGCCACTCGAGCGGGAGTCGGGCAGATACGCAGTATTTT. This codes for CASSHSSGSRADTQYF.

In this sample, this clone turned up a few times. The genes are TRBV10-3 and TRBJ2-7, with TRBD2 as a possible D gene (6 bases). Trimming removed 6 bases at V and 3 bases at J, with 18 bases between. The CDR3 is 15 residues long. The V gene's germline CDR1 is ENHRY and CDR2 SYGVKD. The CDR3, as DNA: TGTGCCATCAGGGGACTCGGGGAAGGAGTCTACGAGCAGTACTTC. Translation gives CAIRGLGEGVYEQYF.

The gene calls are TRBV30 and TRBJ2-3, with D possibly TRBD2 on 6 matching bases. Germline V gene data show CDR1 as GTSNPN and CDR2 as SVGIG (reference sequence). This CDR3 spans 15 amino acids. Deletions cut 0 bases from V and 5 bases from J, with 15 bases between. The CDR3 loop is CAWSVFPGVQDTQYF. CDR3 nucleotides: TGTGCCTGGAGTGTATTCCCGGGGGTGCAAGATACGCAGTATTTT.

This chain joins TRBV14 and TRBJ1-1, with D possibly TRBD1 on 5 matching bases. The CDR3 has 13 residues. Looked up from germline, CDR1 is SGHDN and CDR2 is FVKESK. Trimming shortened V by 1 base and J by 11 bases, and 14 bases separated the two germline ends. The CDR3 protein is CASSQGRVDPAFF. CDR3 DNA: TGTGCCAGCAGCCAAGGCAGGGTAGATCCGGCTTTCTTT.

The chain combines TRBV6-4 with TRBJ2-1; TRBD2 matches 12 bases. Germline lookup yields CDR1 MRHNA and CDR2 SNTAGT. The CDR3 is 17 amino acids. The V and J ends lost 8 bases and 5 bases, in that order; junction bases with no gene match: 13. CDR3 DNA: TGTGCCAGCCTCCAACCCGGACTAGCGGGAAAAGACAATGAGCAGTTCTTC. It yields the protein CASLQPGLAGKDNEQFF.

A word on this clone: Different DNA sequences within this sample yield the same CDR3. V gene TRBV28 combines with J gene TRBJ2-7; a weak D match, TRBD2 (6 bases). V was cut by 5 bases and J by 0 bases, with 17 bases left in between. CDR1 and CDR2 (germline): MDHEN, SYDVKM. The CDR3 extends over 16 amino acids. CDR3 in DNA: TGTGCCAGCAGTCGCCCGGGTGGGGGGAGCTCCTACGAGCAGTACTTC. Translating gives CASSRPGGGSSYEQYF.

The chain employs TRBV7-8 and TRBJ1-6, with D unclear. This CDR3 has 16 residues. The germline gives CDR1 SGHVS, CDR2 FQNEAQ. With 1 base removed from V and 0 bases from J, the gap between germline ends came to 7 bases. CDR3 sequence (DNA): TGTGCCAGCAGCTTAGTGGCCGTCTCCTATAATTCACCCCTCCACTTT. This translates into CASSLVAVSYNSPLHF. Full variable domain (outside the CDR3, taken from reference TRBV7-8 and TRBJ1-6): GAGVSQSPRYKVAKRGQDVALRCDPISGHVSLFWYQQALGQGPEFLTYFQNEAQLDKSGLPSDRFFAERPEGSVSTLKIQRTQQEDSAVYLCASSLVAVSYNSPLHFGNGTRLTVT.

This clone was picked up one time. The V and J genes are TRBV6-5 and TRBJ1-5; 7 bases are shared with TRBD1. The V gene end was trimmed by 6 bases and the J gene end by 5 bases; junction bases not matched to a gene: 1. This CDR3 has 12 residues. Germline V gene sequence: CDR1 MNHEY, CDR2 SVGAGI. The chain's CDR3 is CASSQGDQPQHF. The CDR3 DNA follows: TGTGCCAGCAGCCAGGGGGATCAGCCCCAGCATTTT.

The rearrangement joins TRBV25-1 to TRBJ1-2; D uncertain. Germline CDR1 MGHDK, CDR2 SYGVNS. The V gene lost 3 bases and the J gene lost 4 bases, with 9 bases spanning the gap. This CDR3 spans 13 amino acids. The CDR3 spells CASSETSTYGYTF. CDR3 in DNA: TGTGCCAGCAGTGAGACATCTACCTATGGCTACACCTTC.

V is TRBV4-1 and J is TRBJ2-7, with TRBD2 as a possible D gene (7 bases). This CDR3 has 15 amino acids. The V end was cut by 4 bases, the J end by 2 bases, with 15 bases between. Germline lookup yields CDR1 MGHRA and CDR2 YSYEKL. The CDR3 DNA follows: TGCGCCAGCAGCCGCACGCACGGGGGGCCCTACGAGCAGTACTTC. Protein product: CASSRTHGGPYEQYF.

The chain is built from TRBV19 and TRBJ2-2; a possible D gene is TRBD2 (5 bases). The V end lost 4 bases, the J end lost 7 bases, and 19 bases lay between the germline ends. The germline V gene encodes CDR1 LNHDA and CDR2 SQIVND (reference sequence). This CDR3 region has 16 residues. The CDR3 bases are TGTGCCAGTAGTAAGAGAGGAACCCGCGAGGGCGGGGAGCTGTTTTTT. Translation gives CASSKRGTREGGELFF.